This T cell receptor (beta chain) was identified in a study of shared clonotypes between healthy human individuals. Remarks on this clone: No antigen is known for it.

Whole-study results and caveats: Relative to clonotypes present in all four donors, those not shared had lower generation probabilities.

The CDR3 is made up of 15 amino acids. Germline lookup yields CDR1 SGHRS and CDR2 YFSETQ. V gave up 4 bases and J gave up 1 base; unmatched junction bases: 6. Deep was the level used in running the assay. Only in-frame clones appear in the TCRdb table, and some are missing; sequencing was by immunoSEQ multiplex PCR. Among approximately 640,000 clones, 72% were seen once, and the ten largest hold around 2%. This TCR came from a woman younger than 45 in good health. The sample consisted of memory CD4+ T cells sorted from blood. Subset of the sample: CD45RA-negative fraction. The rearrangement uses TRBV5-1 and TRBJ1-1; TRBD1 aligns across 8 bases. As DNA, the CDR3 is TGCGCCAGCAGCGGGACAGGCGCGAAGAACACTGAAGCTTTCTTT. Translation: CASSGTGAKNTEAFF.